Listed here are 14 T cell receptor beta chains from one sample, sequenced in a study of T cell repertoires in cytomegalovirus infection. From the reads, TCRdb called clonotypes with MiXCR, one entry per CDR3 protein. The sample yields a few hundred thousand distinct CDR3 sequences, over 35% seen once. Their specific antigens are unknown. Sequencing was performed on cultured PBMCs, taken from culture after CMV antigen stimulation. The receptors stem from a human donor in good health (CMV status not recorded). Some clones in this sample may be carry-over from other donors' samples.

The V gene is TRBV10-3, the J gene TRBJ2-1; the D is unclear. Germline CDR1 is ENHRY and CDR2 is SYGVKD. Between the trimmed V and J ends, which lost 3 bases and 3 bases, there was a span of 15 bases. This CDR3 has 16 residues. CDR3 DNA sequence: TGTGCCATCAGTGATGGAGACCCACGGGTCTACAATGAGCAGTTCTTC. Amino acids: CAISDGDPRVYNEQFF.

V usage is TRBV7-9 and J usage is TRBJ2-7, with 8 bases that match TRBD1. CDR1 is SEHNR and CDR2 is FQNEAQ in the germline V gene (reference sequence). This CDR3 comprises 14 residues. V dropped 5 bases and J dropped 5; count of bases not matched to a gene: 8. The chain's CDR3 is CASSIRQGWDEQYF. The CDR3 DNA follows: TGTGCCAGCAGCATCCGACAGGGGTGGGACGAGCAGTACTTC.

V and J are TRBV4-2 and TRBJ1-2; weak D call: TRBD1 (5 bases). Germline values: CDR1 LGHNA, CDR2 YNFKEQ. The CDR3 is 15 amino acids. V was trimmed by 3 bases and J by 2 bases, leaving 13 bases between them. CDR3 sequence (DNA): TGTGCCAGCAGCCATCCCAGCGAGGGGAACTATGGCTACACCTTC. Its translation: CASSHPSEGNYGYTF.

The chain has TRBV20-1 and TRBJ1-5; D is unclear. Germline CDR1 is DFQATT and CDR2 is SNEGSKA (reference sequence). This CDR3 region has 15 residues. Trimming cost V 0 bases and J 6 bases, with 15 bases left between them. DNA of the CDR3: TGCAGTGCTAGAGATCCGGGTATAGGAAGTCAGCCCCAGCATTTT. It translates to CSARDPGIGSQPQHF.

This chain connects TRBV4-3 to TRBJ2-7, with 8 bases matching TRBD2. The germline V gene encodes CDR1 LGHNA and CDR2 YSLEER. The CDR3 runs 15 residues. The trim removed 0 bases at V and 2 bases at J, leaving 3 bases unmatched. The DNA for the CDR3 is TGCGCCAGCAGCCAAGAGGGGACTAGTCCCTACGAGCAGTACTTC. Translation gives CASSQEGTSPYEQYF.

The V call is TRBV25-1, the J call TRBJ2-7; D is unclear. Trimming removed 1 base from V and 2 bases from J, with 9 bases in between. The germline V gene has CDR1 MGHDK and CDR2 SYGVNS. The CDR3 has 14 residues. CDR3 sequence (DNA): TGTGCCAGCAGTGAATCAGCAGCTACCTACGAGCAGTACTTC. Its translation is CASSESAATYEQYF.

The chain uses TRBV12-3 or TRBV12-4 and TRBJ1-5, with TRBD1 as a possible D gene (5 bases). The V gene lost 5 bases and the J gene lost 5 bases, with 16 bases spanning the gap. The CDR3 spans 15 residues. This CDR3 reads CASSPPGWGYQPQHF. CDR3 nucleotides: TGTGCCAGCAGTCCCCCCGGATGGGGGTATCAGCCCCAGCATTTT.

This chain connects TRBV7-2 to TRBJ2-3, with 7 bases lining up with TRBD2. The CDR3 has 18 residues. V lost 2 bases, J lost 5 bases, and 16 bases stayed unmatched. The germline CDR1 and CDR2 sequences are SGHTA and FQGNSA. Here the CDR3 DNA reads TGTGCCAGCAGCTTATTCACGTCGCGGGAGTGGAAAGGAGATACGCAGTATTTT. Translating gives CASSLFTSREWKGDTQYF.

The rearrangement uses TRBV3-1 and TRBJ2-3, with D maybe TRBD1 (6 bases). Germline V gene lookup returns CDR1 LGHDT and CDR2 YNNKEL (reference sequence). This CDR3 has 15 amino acids. With 6 bases removed from V and 6 bases from J, the gap between germline ends came to 19 bases. In DNA, the CDR3 is TGTGCCAGCAGACATAAAAAAAACAGGGTGGATACGCAGTATTTT. This sequence encodes CASRHKKNRVDTQYF.

This clonotype showed up just a few times. This chain uses TRBV7-2 with TRBJ2-1, with 10 bases identical to TRBD2. The length of the CDR3 is 15 residues. Germline CDR1 SGHTA, CDR2 FQGNSA. J lost 6 bases, V lost 3 bases, and 5 bases had no gene match. The CDR3 region has the DNA TGTGCCAGCAGCTTGGGACTAGCGCCAGTCAATGAGCAGTTCTTC. Protein product: CASSLGLAPVNEQFF.

The rearrangement links TRBV28 to TRBJ2-2; possible D gene TRBD1, 6 bases. This CDR3 is 15 amino acids long. The V end lost 8 bases, the J end lost 2 bases, and 15 bases lay between the germline ends. Germline V lookup: CDR1 MDHEN, CDR2 SYDVKM. CDR3 nucleotides: TGTGCCAGCGGCTCGGGACACCTAAACACCGGGGAGCTGTTTTTT. Translated, it gives CASGSGHLNTGELFF.

A remark on this clonotype: A read error is likely here: a far larger clone is one base away. The CDR3 spells CASSLVGKDTQYF. The CDR3 bases are TGTGCCAGCAGCTTAGTAGGGAAAGATACGCAGTATTTT. The chain couples TRBV7-2 to TRBJ2-3, with D hard to call. This CDR3 contains 13 residues. Trimming took 1 base from V and 5 from J, leaving 7 bases between them. The germline V gene encodes CDR1 SGHTA and CDR2 FQGNSA.

In DNA form, the CDR3 reads TGTGCCAGCAGTTCGACAGGGAGGGAGAACATTCAGTACTTC. It codes for CASSSTGRENIQYF. J is TRBJ2-4 and V is TRBV6-6; the D gene could be TRBD1 or TRBD2 (7 bases each). This CDR3 region has 14 residues. Germline V gives CDR1 MNHNY, CDR2 SVGAGI (reference sequence). Between the trimmed V and J ends, which lost 4 bases and 7 bases, there was a span of 14 bases.

The rearrangement links TRBV6-2 or TRBV6-3 to TRBJ2-3; D ambiguous. This CDR3 has 12 amino acids. The V and J ends lost 6 bases and 6 bases respectively, with 10 bases between them. Germline values: CDR1 MNHEY, CDR2 SVGEGT. CDR3 loop: CASSTRKDTQYF. In DNA, the CDR3 is TGTGCCAGCAGCACCCGGAAGGATACGCAGTATTTT.